This passage covers 17 T cell receptor beta chains from one sample sequenced in a study of blood T cell repertoires in COVID-19. Method: immunoSEQ multiplex PCR; TCRdb's copy keeps in-frame clones and lacks some. There are about 300,000 clones in the sample; 65% to 85% occur only once, and approximately 1.5% lies in the top ten. Specimen: peripheral blood. The origin of the receptors is a human donor with COVID-19, enrolled during active disease. The donor label of this sample is uncertain.

This chain links TRBV30 with TRBJ1-2; D is perhaps TRBD1 (6 bases). Germline CDR1 reads GTSNPN; CDR2 reads SVGIG (reference sequence). This CDR3 has 13 amino acids. V gave up 4 bases and J gave up 5 bases, with 14 bases separating them. The CDR3 spells CAWTRTELYGYTF. Here the CDR3 DNA reads TGTGCCTGGACCCGGACAGAGCTTTATGGCTACACCTTC.

V gene TRBV19 combines with J gene TRBJ2-7; the match to TRBD1 covers 8 bases. This CDR3 is built from 14 residues. Germline loops: CDR1 LNHDA, CDR2 SQIVND (reference sequence). The junction had 6 bases not matched to a gene; V was cut back by 6 bases and J by 2 bases. CDR3 amino acids: CASSMTGVPYEQYF. The CDR3 DNA reads TGTGCCAGTAGCATGACAGGGGTTCCCTACGAGCAGTACTTC.

This clone was seen once. The rearrangement uses TRBV6-2 or TRBV6-3 and TRBJ1-1; weak D call: TRBD1 (6 bases). Germline V gene sequence: CDR1 MNHEY, CDR2 SVGEGT. The CDR3 spans 15 residues. Trimming removed 4 bases at V and 2 bases at J, with 14 bases between. CDR3 sequence: CASSSLGHVNTEAFF. Written as DNA, the CDR3 is TGTGCCAGCAGTTCCCTGGGACACGTAAACACTGAAGCTTTCTTT.

This chain joins TRBV9 and TRBJ2-5; 7 bases align to TRBD1. After removal of 2 bases from V and 5 bases from J, the junction contained 6 bases not matched to a gene. The germline V gene has CDR1 SGDLS and CDR2 YYNGEE. The CDR3 is made up of 14 amino acids. This chain's CDR3 is CASSVGTAEETQYF. In DNA form, the CDR3 reads TGTGCCAGCAGCGTGGGGACAGCGGAGGAGACCCAGTACTTC.

This rearrangement joins TRBV5-4 to TRBJ1-1, with 7 positions matching TRBD1. The CDR3 has 15 amino acids. The germline V gene encodes CDR1 SGHNT and CDR2 YYREEE (reference sequence). The ends lost 0 bases at V and 0 bases at J; junction bases unmatched: 2. Here the CDR3 DNA reads TGTGCCAGCAGCTTGGCCAGGGGGATGAACACTGAAGCTTTCTTT. Residues: CASSLARGMNTEAFF. The whole variable domain, remainder taken from reference TRBV5-4 and TRBJ1-1, is ETGVTQSPTHLIKTRGQQVTLRCSSQSGHNTVSWYQQALGQGPQFIFQYYREEENGRGNFPPRFSGLQFPNYSSELNVNALELDDSALYLCASSLARGMNTEAFFGQGTRLTVV.

A few counts support this clone. The chain is built from TRBV30 and TRBJ1-5; tentatively, D is TRBD1 (6 bases). This CDR3 has 15 residues. CDR1 is GTSNPN and CDR2 is SVGIG in the germline V gene (reference sequence). Trimming pared 4 bases from V and 2 bases from J, leaving 15 bases between. The CDR3 DNA reads as TGTGCCTGGACGGGGGGGCTCTTTGGCAATCAGCCCCAGCATTTT. As protein: CAWTGGLFGNQPQHF.

The V call is TRBV7-8, the J call TRBJ1-6; 7 nucleotides match TRBD1. CDR1 SGHVS and CDR2 FQNEAQ come from the germline V gene. V shed 5 bases and J 7 bases; nucleotides not matched to a gene: 23. The length of the CDR3 is 20 residues. The CDR3 spells CASSQPRYSGQTPGNSPLHF. The DNA of the CDR3 is TGTGCCAGCAGCCAACCCCGGTACTCGGGACAGACCCCTGGGAATTCACCCCTCCACTTT.

This clone came up a few times. The chain is built from TRBV2 and TRBJ2-7; D is undetermined. From germline, CDR1 is SNHLY and CDR2 FYNNEI. Between the trimmed V and J ends, which lost 6 bases and 2 bases, there was a span of 11 bases. The CDR3 loop spans 13 amino acids. The CDR3 DNA reads as TGTGCCAGCAGGGCCGAGGCCCCCTACGAGCAGTACTTC. Translated: CASRAEAPYEQYF.

The gene calls are TRBV6-6 and TRBJ2-7; D is perhaps TRBD2 (5 bases). From germline, CDR1 is MNHNY and CDR2 SVGAGI (reference sequence). V was trimmed by 10 bases and J by 3 bases, leaving 25 bases between them. CDR3 length: 16 residues. Here the CDR3 DNA reads TGTGCCACCTATGGAATCGGGCTAGCTGGTTTCTACGAGCAGTACTTC. It codes for CATYGIGLAGFYEQYF.

V usage is TRBV3-1 (or the pseudogene TRBV3-2) and J usage is TRBJ2-5, with D maybe TRBD2 (5 bases). Germline-derived CDR1 and CDR2 are LGHDT and YNNKEL (reference sequence). The CDR3 sequence is 14 residues long. The V end was cut by 1 base, the J end by 2 bases, with 8 bases between. The CDR3 reads CASSQAGEQETQYF. The CDR3 DNA reads TGTGCCAGCAGCCAAGCTGGGGAGCAAGAGACCCAGTACTTC.

The chain links TRBV5-1 to TRBJ1-1, with a tentative D call TRBD1 (6 bases). The CDR3 has 14 residues. Trimming left V 4 bases short and J 4 bases short, with 14 bases between. Germline V gene lookup returns CDR1 SGHRS and CDR2 YFSETQ. DNA for the CDR3: TGCGCCAGCAGCATGGGGGCCGTATCCACTGAAGCTTTCTTT. Its protein product is CASSMGAVSTEAFF. Supplemented by reference TRBV5-1 and TRBJ1-1, the full variable domain reads KAGVTQTPRYLIKTRGQQVTLSCSPISGHRSVSWYQQTPGQGLQFLFEYFSETQRNKGNFPGRFSGRQFSNSRSEMNVSTLELGDSALYLCASSMGAVSTEAFFGQGTRLTVV.

This chain uses TRBV30 with TRBJ1-2, with 7 positions matching TRBD1. Germline V lookup: CDR1 GTSNPN, CDR2 SVGIG (reference sequence). The CDR3 loop spans 15 amino acids. Trimming removed 2 bases from V and 7 bases from J; junction bases left unmatched: 13. The CDR3 region has the DNA TGTGCCTGGAGTCCCTCTCGGGACAGAGCGAGTGGCTACACCTTC. This sequence encodes CAWSPSRDRASGYTF.

V usage is TRBV6-2 or TRBV6-3 and J usage is TRBJ2-7, with 7 bases aligning to TRBD1. V shed 4 bases, J shed 3 bases, and the junction held 12 bases outside the gene matches. The CDR3 loop spans 16 amino acids. Germline V lookup: CDR1 MNHEY, CDR2 SVGEGT. The CDR3 DNA reads as TGTGCCAGCAGTTTCCTGAAGACAGGGACCTTCTACGAGCAGTACTTC. It codes for CASSFLKTGTFYEQYF.

This clone occurred once. The chain links TRBV11-2 to TRBJ1-1; weak D call: TRBD1 (6 bases). V was clipped by 3 bases and J by 2 bases, with 10 bases between them. This CDR3 comprises 14 residues. Germline CDR1 and CDR2: SGHAT and FQNNGV. This CDR3 is CASSFHRANTEAFF. The CDR3 DNA reads TGTGCCAGCAGCTTCCACAGGGCAAACACTGAAGCTTTCTTT.

The CDR3 loop reads CAISRGDSRFYGYTF. CDR3 in DNA: TGTGCCATCAGCCGGGGGGACTCCCGTTTCTATGGCTACACCTTC. The rearrangement joins TRBV10-3 to TRBJ1-2, with D perhaps TRBD1 (5 bases). The CDR3 contains 15 residues. Germline V gene data show CDR1 as ENHRY and CDR2 as SYGVKD. V dropped 6 bases and J dropped 4 bases, with 18 bases sitting between them.

The chain is built from TRBV4-3 and TRBJ1-6; 10 bases agree with TRBD1. Germline trimming cut 0 bases from V and 0 bases from J; bases unmatched to any gene: 8. CDR3 length equals 20 residues. Germline V gene data show CDR1 as LGHNA and CDR2 as YSLEER. The chain's CDR3 is CASSQERAGTGVSYNSPLHF. The DNA of the CDR3 is TGCGCCAGCAGCCAAGAAAGGGCCGGGACAGGGGTCTCCTATAATTCACCCCTCCACTTT.

The V and J genes are TRBV7-2 and TRBJ2-7; TRBD2 matches 8 bases. Germline V lookup: CDR1 SGHTA, CDR2 FQGNSA. The CDR3 length is 15 residues. V shed 3 bases, J shed 1 base, and the junction held 5 bases outside the gene matches. The CDR3 nucleotides read TGTGCCAGCAGCTTCCAAGCGGGAGAATCCTACGAGCAGTACTTC. Its translation: CASSFQAGESYEQYF.